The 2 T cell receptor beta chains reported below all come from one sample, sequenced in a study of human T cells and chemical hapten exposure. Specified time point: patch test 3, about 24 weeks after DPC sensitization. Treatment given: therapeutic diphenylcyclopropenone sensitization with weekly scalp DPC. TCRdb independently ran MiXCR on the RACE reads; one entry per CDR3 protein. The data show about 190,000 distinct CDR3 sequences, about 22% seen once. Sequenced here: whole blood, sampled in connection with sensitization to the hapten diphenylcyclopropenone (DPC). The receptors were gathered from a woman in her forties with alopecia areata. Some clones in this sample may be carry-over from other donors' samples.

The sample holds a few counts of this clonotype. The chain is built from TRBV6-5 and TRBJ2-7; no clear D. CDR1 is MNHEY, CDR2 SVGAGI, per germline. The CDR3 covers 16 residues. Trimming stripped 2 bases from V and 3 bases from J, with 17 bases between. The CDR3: CASSYGPPRTRYEQYF. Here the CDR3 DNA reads TGTGCCAGCAGTTACGGACCACCAAGGACCCGCTACGAGCAGTACTTC.

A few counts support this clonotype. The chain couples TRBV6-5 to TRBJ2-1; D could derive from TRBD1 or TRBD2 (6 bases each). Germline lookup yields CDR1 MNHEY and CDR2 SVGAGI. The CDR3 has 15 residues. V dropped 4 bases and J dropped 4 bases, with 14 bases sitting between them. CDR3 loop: CASSSRLGGYNEQFF. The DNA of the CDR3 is TGTGCCAGCAGTTCCAGACTAGGGGGGTACAATGAGCAGTTCTTC.